This TCR beta chain was sequenced for a study of blood T cell repertoires in COVID-19. Study overall: From the United States, Italy and Spain came samples of acute and convalescent COVID-19. PBMCs, B-cell-depleted T cells, or T cells were the source of the cDNA or gDNA that made up the material.

Profiling relied on immunoSEQ multiplex PCR, and the TCRdb table lists in-frame clones only, not all of them. Found here are a few hundred thousand clones, 90% to 95% of them singletons; the top ten hold 0.95% to 1.5%. Germline trimming cut 2 bases from V and 8 bases from J; bases unmatched to any gene: 5. The germline V gene has CDR1 SGHAT and CDR2 FQNNGV. The CDR3 is 14 amino acids. The TCR originated in a human donor in a cohort exposed to, infected with or recovered from COVID-19 (not recorded which). The donor label of this sample is uncertain. The V call is TRBV11-2, the J call TRBJ1-4, with TRBD1 matching over 7 bases. The sequenced sample consisted of PBMCs or T cells enriched from blood (not recorded which). CDR3 DNA: TGTGCCAGCAGCTTACCAGGGGGATGGGAAAAACTGTTTTTT. Protein product: CASSLPGGWEKLFF.